This entry lists 23 T cell receptor beta chains sequenced from one sample in a study of blood T cell repertoires in COVID-19. Assay: immunoSEQ multiplex PCR; the TCRdb copy retains only in-frame clones and omits some. The sample yields some 150,000 clones, about 89% seen once. Sequencing was carried out using PBMCs or T cells enriched from blood (not recorded which). These receptors came from a woman aged 18-29 years who had recovered from COVID-19.

This chain connects TRBV20-1 to TRBJ2-1; D not certain. Per the germline V gene, CDR1 is DFQATT and CDR2 is SNEGSKA (reference sequence). V was cut by 5 bases and J by 8 bases, with 10 bases left in between. CDR3 size: 11 residues. The DNA for the CDR3 is TGCAGTGCTCCCCTGGCGGATGAGCAGTTCTTC. Encoded protein: CSAPLADEQFF.

This clone turned up a few times. V usage is TRBV6-5 and J usage is TRBJ2-7; D is perhaps TRBD2 (6 bases). The germline V gene encodes CDR1 MNHEY and CDR2 SVGAGI. This CDR3 has 15 residues. V dropped 0 bases and J dropped 1 base, with 10 bases sitting between them. The CDR3 spells CASSYSPEGSYEQYF. The CDR3, as DNA: TGTGCCAGCAGTTACTCTCCGGAGGGGTCCTACGAGCAGTACTTC.

This chain's CDR3 is CASSYTGERGYTF. CDR3 in DNA: TGTGCCAGCAGTTACACGGGGGAGAGGGGCTACACCTTC. This chain links TRBV6-6 with TRBJ1-2; weak D call: TRBD1 (5 bases). The CDR3 spans 13 residues. Germline V lookup: CDR1 MNHNY, CDR2 SVGAGI (reference sequence). The ends were cut back, 2 bases at V and 8 bases at J, with 12 bases in the middle.

The chain joins TRBV28 to TRBJ2-7; D is possibly TRBD1 (5 bases). The ends were cut back, 4 bases at V and 2 bases at J, with 9 bases in the middle. The germline CDR1 and CDR2 sequences are MDHEN and SYDVKM. CDR3 size: 13 residues. CDR3 amino acids: CASSSDSPYEQYF. The DNA of the CDR3 is TGTGCCAGCAGTTCCGACAGTCCCTACGAGCAGTACTTC. The full variable domain, rest sourced from reference TRBV28 and TRBJ2-7, is DVKVTQSSRYLVKRTGEKVFLECVQDMDHENMFWYRQDPGLGLRLIYFSYDVKMKEKGDIPEGYSVSREKKERFSLILESASTNQTSMYLCASSSDSPYEQYFGPGTRLTVT.

This chain uses TRBV4-2 with TRBJ2-2; the match to TRBD2 covers 10 bases. Trimming cost V 0 bases and J 5 bases; bases outside gene matches: 6. The CDR3 contains 17 residues. CDR1 is LGHNA, CDR2 YNFKEQ, per germline. The CDR3 DNA reads as TGTGCCAGCAGCCAAGAATTAGCGGGAGGAGGGACCGGGGAGCTGTTTTTT. Encoded protein: CASSQELAGGGTGELFF.

The chain employs TRBV27 and TRBJ2-1, with D possibly TRBD2 on 5 matching bases. V was clipped by 9 bases and J by 0 bases, with 21 bases between them. From germline, CDR1 is MNHEY and CDR2 SMNVEV (reference sequence). The CDR3 sequence is 17 residues long. The CDR3 loop is CASRRGLGRSSYNEQFF. As DNA, the CDR3 is TGTGCCAGTCGAAGAGGGTTAGGAAGAAGCTCCTACAATGAGCAGTTCTTC.

The chain has TRBV4-1 and TRBJ1-5; D is undetermined. Between the trimmed V and J ends, which lost 0 bases and 0 bases, there was a span of 15 bases. Per the germline V gene, CDR1 is MGHRA and CDR2 is YSYEKL. This CDR3 is built from 18 residues. CDR3 in DNA: TGCGCCAGCAGCCAAGAAGGTGGAGGATCCTATAGCAATCAGCCCCAGCATTTT. This gives the protein CASSQEGGGSYSNQPQHF.

The CDR3 spells CSVNWQGSYEQYF. The CDR3 nucleotides read TGCAGCGTTAATTGGCAGGGAAGCTACGAGCAGTACTTC. This chain joins TRBV29-1 and TRBJ2-7; TRBD1 might be the D (5 bases). This CDR3 region has 13 residues. Germline V gives CDR1 SQVTM, CDR2 ANQGSEA. With 5 bases removed from V and 3 bases from J, the gap between germline ends came to 14 bases.

The J gene is TRBJ2-2, the V gene TRBV5-6, with a weak D call TRBD1 (5 bases). CDR1 and CDR2 (germline): SGHDT, YYEEEE. The CDR3 loop spans 16 amino acids. Trimming left V 0 bases short and J 1 base short, with 10 bases between. The CDR3 region is CASSLEGQGNTGELFF. Here the CDR3 DNA reads TGTGCCAGCAGCTTGGAGGGGCAGGGGAACACCGGGGAGCTGTTTTTT. Full variable domain (rest looked up from reference TRBV5-6 and TRBJ2-2): DAGVTQSPTHLIKTRGQQVTLRCSPKSGHDTVSWYQQALGQGPQFIFQYYEEEERQRGNFPDRFSGHQFPNYSSELNVNALLLGDSALYLCASSLEGQGNTGELFFGEGSRLTVL.

The chain recombines TRBV7-6 with TRBJ2-2; D is possibly TRBD2 (6 bases). CDR3 size: 12 residues. Germline CDR1 reads SGHVS; CDR2 reads FNYEAQ. V shed 8 bases and J shed 8 bases, with 12 bases lying between them. CDR3 sequence (DNA): TGTGCCAGCTCAGGGACTGCTGGGGAGCTGTTTTTT. Its protein product is CASSGTAGELFF.

The chain carries TRBV27 and TRBJ1-1; 7 bases are shared with TRBD1. The germline CDR1 and CDR2 sequences are MNHEY and SMNVEV (reference sequence). The CDR3 runs to 15 residues. V was clipped by 6 bases and J by 6 bases; unmatched bases: 13. The CDR3 coding sequence is TGTGCCAGCAGACCTCGACAGGGAGAAGGCGCTGAAGCTTTCTTT. Protein product: CASRPRQGEGAEAFF.

The chain carries TRBV13 and TRBJ2-1; D gene uncertain. Trimming left V 1 base short and J 7 bases short, with 14 bases between. This CDR3 contains 15 residues. In germline, CDR1 is PRHDT, CDR2 FYEKMQ (reference sequence). In nucleotides, the CDR3 is TGTGCCAGCAGCTTAGTGGGCCCTGGTATGAATGAGCAGTTCTTC. This gives the protein CASSLVGPGMNEQFF.

V gene TRBV6-5 combines with J gene TRBJ2-7; 13 bases fit TRBD2. CDR1 is MNHEY and CDR2 is SVGAGI in the germline V gene. V lost 6 bases, J lost 2 bases, and 4 bases stayed unmatched. This CDR3 has 15 amino acids. DNA of the CDR3: TGTGCCAGCAGCATACTAGCGGGAGGGCCCTACGAGCAGTACTTC. Translating gives CASSILAGGPYEQYF.

The chain uses TRBV28 and TRBJ2-7; no clear D gene. CDR3 length: 14 residues. Germline V gives CDR1 MDHEN, CDR2 SYDVKM. The V end was cut by 6 bases, the J end by 2 bases, with 14 bases between. CDR3 nucleotide sequence: TGTGCCAGCAGCCCTATTGGTCAGGCCTACGAGCAGTACTTC. Translating gives CASSPIGQAYEQYF.

The V and J genes are TRBV18 and TRBJ1-1; 9 bases map to TRBD1. Germline V gives CDR1 KGHSH, CDR2 LQKENI. After removal of 5 bases from V and 3 bases from J, the junction contained 7 bases not matched to a gene. The CDR3 has 15 residues. CDR3 sequence (DNA): TGTGCCAGCTCAGTTGGGGGACAGGGTTACACTGAAGCTTTCTTT. It codes for CASSVGGQGYTEAFF.

This sequence joins TRBV21-1 and TRBJ2-2; the listed D gene, TRBD2, was not tested against the DNA. TRBV21-1 is reported as a pseudogene. The CDR3 is 18 amino acids. Written as DNA, the CDR3 is TGTGCCAGCAGCGCTTCCGACGCTAGCGGGGCCAACACCGGGGAGCTGTTTTTT. Translating gives CASSASDASGANTGELFF.

The sample holds a few counts of this clone. The chain joins TRBV7-9 to TRBJ2-1, with D unresolved. CDR1 is SEHNR, CDR2 FQNEAQ, per germline (reference sequence). The CDR3 length is 16 residues. The germline V and J ends were trimmed by 4 bases and 7 bases, with 20 bases remaining between them. CDR3 coding DNA: TGTGCCAGCAGCTCCAAACTAAAGCCCCCTTCGAATGAGCAGTTCTTC. As protein: CASSSKLKPPSNEQFF.

This chain joins TRBV3-1 (or the pseudogene TRBV3-2) and TRBJ1-2; TRBD1 agrees at 7 bases. There are 21 residues in the CDR3. Unmatched junction bases numbered 25, after V lost 3 bases and J lost 3 bases. Germline CDR1 reads LGHDT; CDR2 reads YNNKEL (reference sequence). The chain's CDR3 is CASSHNDPLPTAGQDYYGYTF. The CDR3 DNA follows: TGTGCCAGCAGCCACAACGATCCTCTCCCGACGGCAGGACAGGACTACTATGGCTACACCTTC.

The chain has TRBV25-1 and TRBJ1-2; the D is unclear. The V gene's germline CDR1 is MGHDK and CDR2 SYGVNS. This CDR3 is built from 13 residues. Between the trimmed V and J ends, which lost 1 base and 1 base, there was a span of 4 bases. Here the CDR3 reads CASSELINYGYTF. CDR3 DNA sequence: TGTGCCAGCAGTGAATTAATTAACTATGGCTACACCTTC.

The V gene is TRBV5-1, the J gene TRBJ2-1, with 7 bases aligning to TRBD2. From germline, CDR1 is SGHRS and CDR2 YFSETQ. CDR3 length equals 15 residues. Losses at the gene ends were 2 bases for V and 2 bases for J; bases not matched to a gene: 4. The CDR3 loop is CASSFSGITYNEQFF. The CDR3 coding sequence is TGCGCCAGCAGCTTCAGCGGGATAACCTACAATGAGCAGTTCTTC. The full variable domain, its missing parts supplied by reference TRBV5-1 and TRBJ2-1, is KAGVTQTPRYLIKTRGQQVTLSCSPISGHRSVSWYQQTPGQGLQFLFEYFSETQRNKGNFPGRFSGRQFSNSRSEMNVSTLELGDSALYLCASSFSGITYNEQFFGPGTRLTVL.

V and J are TRBV28 and TRBJ1-1, with D tentatively TRBD1 (6 bases). CDR1 is MDHEN and CDR2 is SYDVKM in the germline V gene. CDR3 size: 17 residues. V gave up 7 bases and J gave up 0 bases, with 21 bases separating them. CDR3 bases: TGTGCCAGCATCACGAGTTGGGGGGGCTCAGTGAACACTGAAGCTTTCTTT. It specifies CASITSWGGSVNTEAFF.

The chain combines TRBV28 with TRBJ2-7, with a weak D call TRBD2 (6 bases). The V end was cut by 2 bases, the J end by 2 bases, with 13 bases between. CDR3 size: 15 residues. The V gene's germline CDR1 is MDHEN and CDR2 SYDVKM. The CDR3 protein is CASSLPTAGTYEQYF. The CDR3 coding sequence is TGTGCCAGCAGTTTACCTACCGCGGGGACCTACGAGCAGTACTTC.

J is TRBJ1-3 and V is TRBV30; D is perhaps TRBD1 (5 bases). V gave up 1 base and J gave up 0 bases, with 13 bases separating them. This CDR3 comprises 16 residues. Germline V CDR1 and CDR2: GTSNPN, SVGIG (reference sequence). The CDR3 DNA reads as TGTGCCTGGAGTGCGGACACGCTCAGCTCTGGAAACACCATATATTTT. Translating gives CAWSADTLSSGNTIYF.